The sequence of this TCR beta chain was determined in a study of shared clonotypes between healthy human individuals. The wider study: Each donor had three CD4 naive, three CD4 memory, two CD8 naive and one CD8 memory plate. Findings and caveats of the study: The diversity represented, both genetic and in exposure history, was limited by few donors. It was observed that roughly 5.5% of naive CD4 clonotypes were shared across several donors. Depth of sequencing was expected to influence donor clonotype sharing.

Profiled with immunoSEQ multiplex PCR; TCRdb holds only in-frame clones, not every one. The sample holds around 2,000,000 clones; 95% are singletons and the top ten take 0.1% to 0.15%. The CDR3 has 15 amino acids. CDR1 MDHEN and CDR2 SYDVKM come from the germline V gene. The V and J ends lost 6 bases and 2 bases respectively, with 17 bases between them. About this clone itself: The antigen is undetermined.

This rearrangement joins TRBV28 to TRBJ2-7; a possible D gene is TRBD2 (5 bases). The sequence came from a man younger than 30 in good health. Source material: naive CD4+ T cells sorted from blood. As for subset: CD45RA+ positively selected. The CDR3, as DNA: TGTGCCAGCAGATCTAGCCCGGGCGGACCCTACGAGCAGTACTTC. It specifies CASRSSPGGPYEQYF.